This T cell receptor (beta chain) was obtained from a study of technical replicates of blood from four donors. Germline assignment: CDR1 SGHRS and CDR2 YFSETQ. The CDR3 totals 13 residues. V lost 3 bases and J lost 2, with 8 bases in between. The repertoire was sequenced with immunoSEQ multiplex PCR; TCRdb's copy has only in-frame clones and lacks some. The table records about 68,000 clones, around 97% of them present only once. The material sequenced was T cells isolated from PBMCs. The receptor's source is a human donor in good health. The J gene is TRBJ1-1, the V gene TRBV5-1; D gene unclear. The CDR3 protein is CASSSSLNTEAFF. The CDR3 nucleotides are TGCGCCAGCAGCTCTAGCCTTAACACTGAAGCTTTCTTT.